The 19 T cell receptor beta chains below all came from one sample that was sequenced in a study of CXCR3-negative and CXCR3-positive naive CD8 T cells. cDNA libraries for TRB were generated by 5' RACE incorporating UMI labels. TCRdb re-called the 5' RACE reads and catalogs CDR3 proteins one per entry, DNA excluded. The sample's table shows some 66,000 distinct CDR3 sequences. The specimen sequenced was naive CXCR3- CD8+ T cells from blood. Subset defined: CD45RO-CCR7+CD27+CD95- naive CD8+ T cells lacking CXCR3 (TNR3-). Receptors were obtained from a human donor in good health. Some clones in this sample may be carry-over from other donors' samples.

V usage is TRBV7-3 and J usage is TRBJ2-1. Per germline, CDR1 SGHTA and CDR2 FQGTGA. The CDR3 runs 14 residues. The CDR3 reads CASSPGGSYNEQFF.

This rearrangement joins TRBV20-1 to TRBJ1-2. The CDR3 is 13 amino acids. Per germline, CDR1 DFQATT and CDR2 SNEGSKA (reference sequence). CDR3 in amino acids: CSAGESALIGYTF.

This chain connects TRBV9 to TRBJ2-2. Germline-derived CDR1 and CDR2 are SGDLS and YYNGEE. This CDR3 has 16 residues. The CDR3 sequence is CASSVFWAANTGELFF.

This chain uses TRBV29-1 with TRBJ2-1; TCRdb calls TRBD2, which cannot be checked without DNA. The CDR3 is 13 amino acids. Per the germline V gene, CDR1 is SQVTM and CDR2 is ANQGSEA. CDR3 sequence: CSVDSGRFDEQFF.

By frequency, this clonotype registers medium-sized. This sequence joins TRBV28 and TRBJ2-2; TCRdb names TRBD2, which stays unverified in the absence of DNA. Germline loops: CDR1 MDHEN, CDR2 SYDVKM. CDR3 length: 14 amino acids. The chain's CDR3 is CASSYTSASGELFF.

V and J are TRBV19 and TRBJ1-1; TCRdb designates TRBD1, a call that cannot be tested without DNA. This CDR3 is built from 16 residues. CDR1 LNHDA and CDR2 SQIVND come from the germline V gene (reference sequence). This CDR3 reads CASSYWTGTPNTEAFF.

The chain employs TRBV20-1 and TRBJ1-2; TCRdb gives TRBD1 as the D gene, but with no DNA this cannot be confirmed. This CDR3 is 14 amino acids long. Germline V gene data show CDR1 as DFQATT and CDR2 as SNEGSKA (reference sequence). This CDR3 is CSARETDRDYGYTF.

CDR3 protein: CASSFFLTGDYGYTF. The chain employs TRBV12-3 or TRBV12-4 and TRBJ1-2; the D call from TCRdb, TRBD1, cannot be confirmed without DNA. This CDR3 comprises 15 residues.

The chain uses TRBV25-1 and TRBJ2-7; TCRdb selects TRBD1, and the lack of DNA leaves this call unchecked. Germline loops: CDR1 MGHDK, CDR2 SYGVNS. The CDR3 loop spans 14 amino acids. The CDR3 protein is CASSDTGYSYEQYF.

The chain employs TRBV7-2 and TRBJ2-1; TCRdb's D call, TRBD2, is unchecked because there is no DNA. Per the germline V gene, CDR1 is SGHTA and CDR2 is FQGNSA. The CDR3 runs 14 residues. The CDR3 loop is CASSSVSGSNEQFF.

The CDR3 reads CASSATGLEETQYF. The V gene is TRBV7-9, the J gene TRBJ2-5; TCRdb gives TRBD1 as the D gene, but with no DNA this cannot be confirmed. Germline V gene lookup returns CDR1 SEHNR and CDR2 FQNEAQ (reference sequence). CDR3 size: 14 residues. Full variable domain (missing parts from reference TRBV7-9 and TRBJ2-5): DTGVSQNPRHKITKRGQNVTFRCDPISEHNRLYWYRQTLGQGPEFLTYFQNEAQLEKSRLLSDRFSAERPKGSFSTLEIQRTEQGDSAMYLCASSATGLEETQYFGPGTRLLVL.

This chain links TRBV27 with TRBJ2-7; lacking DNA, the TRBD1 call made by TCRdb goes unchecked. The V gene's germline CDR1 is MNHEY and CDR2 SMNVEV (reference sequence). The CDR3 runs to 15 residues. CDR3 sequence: CATIKRRTGSYEQYF.

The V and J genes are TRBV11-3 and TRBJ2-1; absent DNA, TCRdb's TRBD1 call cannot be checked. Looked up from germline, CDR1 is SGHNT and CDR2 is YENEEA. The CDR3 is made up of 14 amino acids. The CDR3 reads CASSLAAGGYEQFF.

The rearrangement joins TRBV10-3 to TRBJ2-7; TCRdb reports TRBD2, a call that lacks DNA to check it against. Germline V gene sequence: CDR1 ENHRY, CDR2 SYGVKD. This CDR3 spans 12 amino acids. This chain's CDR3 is CAIMGGGYEQYF.

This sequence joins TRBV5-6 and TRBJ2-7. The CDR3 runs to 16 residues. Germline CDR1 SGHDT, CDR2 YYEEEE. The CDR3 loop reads CASSSGGGYDPYEQYF.

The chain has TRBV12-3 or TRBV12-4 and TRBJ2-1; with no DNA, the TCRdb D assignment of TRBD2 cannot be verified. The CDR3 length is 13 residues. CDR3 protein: CASRTGGGNEQFF.

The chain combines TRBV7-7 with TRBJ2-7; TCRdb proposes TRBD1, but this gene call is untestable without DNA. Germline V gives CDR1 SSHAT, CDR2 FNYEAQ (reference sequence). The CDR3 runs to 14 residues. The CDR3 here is CASSLNDRAYEQYF.

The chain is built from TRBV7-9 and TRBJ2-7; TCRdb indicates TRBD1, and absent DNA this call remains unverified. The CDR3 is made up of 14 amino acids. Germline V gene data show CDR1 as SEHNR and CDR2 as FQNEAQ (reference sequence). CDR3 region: CASSHNLPPYEQYF.

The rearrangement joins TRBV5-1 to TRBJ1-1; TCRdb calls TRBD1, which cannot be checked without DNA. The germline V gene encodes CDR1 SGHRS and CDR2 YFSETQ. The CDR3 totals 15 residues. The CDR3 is CASTDREKMNTEAFF.